This TCR beta chain was identified in a study of T cells after yellow fever vaccination. This clonotype was counted ten times or more. Template-switching 5'RACE yielded the TCR cDNA; a universal primer site and UMIs were added in the process. TCRdb redid the calling of the 5' RACE reads with MiXCR, one entry per CDR3 protein. The sample contains 85,000 to 100,000 distinct CDR3 sequences, about 6% of which appear only once. CDR3 length: 12 residues. Germline V gives CDR1 SEHNR, CDR2 FQNEAQ (reference sequence). V lost 5 bases and J 5 bases, leaving 10 bases between the germline ends. The sequenced sample was CD8+ T cells sorted from PBMCs, obtained 10 days after the yellow fever booster vaccination. The receptor was derived from a young man who received the YFV17D yellow fever vaccine. This chain uses TRBV7-9 with TRBJ2-7; D unresolved. DNA for the CDR3: TGTGCCAGCAGCCCCCGTCCCCACGAGCAGTACTTC. Its translation is CASSPRPHEQYF.